A single sample gave rise to the 26 T cell receptor beta chains below, sequenced in a study of T cell responses to AZD1222 COVID-19 vaccine. Using immunoSEQ multiplex PCR, the repertoire was profiled, and TCRdb retains in-frame clones only, with some absent. The table has around 190,000 clones, 80% to 90% seen once; the top ten hold approximately 0.5%. The material sequenced was peripheral blood, taken on day 0 of AZD1222 vaccination. The receptors come from an adult in good health.

A single count supports this clone. The chain has TRBV7-3 and TRBJ2-3; D is perhaps TRBD2 (5 bases). V dropped 6 bases and J dropped 3 bases, with 13 bases sitting between them. CDR3 length: 14 amino acids. Germline-derived CDR1 and CDR2 are SGHTA and FQGTGA. As DNA, the CDR3 is TGTGCCAGCAGTTTCCTACTAGGTACAGATACGCAGTATTTT. Translation: CASSFLLGTDTQYF.

V and J are TRBV27 and TRBJ2-3, with TRBD2 matching 13 bases. The junction had 8 bases not matched to a gene; V was cut back by 10 bases and J by 7 bases. The CDR3 contains 14 residues. Germline V gives CDR1 MNHEY, CDR2 SMNVEV (reference sequence). The CDR3 reads CATSMGLAGYTQYF. In nucleotides, the CDR3 is TGTGCCACCTCTATGGGACTAGCGGGGTATACGCAGTATTTT.

This sequence joins TRBV29-1 and TRBJ1-1; D gene unclear. In germline, CDR1 is SQVTM, CDR2 ANQGSEA. The CDR3 is 11 amino acids. V was clipped by 2 bases and J by 2 bases, with 3 bases between them. For the CDR3, the DNA is TGCAGCGTTGAATATAACACTGAAGCTTTCTTT. Protein: CSVEYNTEAFF.

The table lists this clone with a count of one. The V call is TRBV6-1, the J call TRBJ2-2; D is ambiguous. The germline gives CDR1 MNHNS, CDR2 SASEGT. The V and J ends lost 3 bases and 5 bases respectively, with 4 bases between them. The CDR3 totals 12 residues. As DNA, the CDR3 is TGTGCCAGCAGTGAGGGTACCGGGGAGCTGTTTTTT. Its protein is CASSEGTGELFF.

CDR3 loop: CASSSQGVHNEKLFF. DNA of the CDR3: TGTGCCAGCAGCTCACAGGGGGTTCATAATGAAAAACTGTTTTTT. The chain carries TRBV11-2 and TRBJ1-4; TRBD1 matches 8 bases. Trimming took 4 bases from V and 4 from J; bases not matched to a gene: 5. The CDR3 runs 15 residues. CDR1 is SGHAT and CDR2 is FQNNGV in the germline V gene.

This chain connects TRBV15 to TRBJ2-5, with D possibly matching TRBD1 (6 bases). The germline V and J ends were trimmed by 1 base and 5 bases, with 11 bases remaining between them. Germline V gene sequence: CDR1 LNHNV, CDR2 YYDKDF (reference sequence). The CDR3 is made up of 14 amino acids. CDR3 region: CATSRGQGSETQYF. As DNA, the CDR3 is TGTGCCACCAGCAGAGGGCAGGGGAGTGAGACCCAGTACTTC.

This clone was found a few times. The chain employs TRBV2 and TRBJ2-5; 10 bases match TRBD2. V lost 2 bases, J lost 5 bases, and 8 bases stayed unmatched. The length of the CDR3 is 16 residues. Germline V gene data show CDR1 as SNHLY and CDR2 as FYNNEI. CDR3 sequence (DNA): TGTGCCAGCAGTGAACCGATGGGACTAGCGACGGAGACCCAGTACTTC. Its translation is CASSEPMGLATETQYF.

The J gene is TRBJ1-2, the V gene TRBV19, with 7 bases lining up with TRBD1. The CDR3 extends over 14 amino acids. Looked up from germline, CDR1 is LNHDA and CDR2 is SQIVND (reference sequence). The V segment lost 5 bases and the J segment 4 bases; nucleotides outside the gene matches: 7. The CDR3 loop is CASSPGQRSYGYTF. CDR3 DNA: TGTGCCAGTAGTCCGGGACAGCGATCCTATGGCTACACCTTC.

The rearrangement links TRBV6-2 or TRBV6-3 to TRBJ2-2, with D perhaps matching TRBD1 or TRBD2 (5 bases each). This CDR3 is built from 19 residues. CDR1 MNHEY and CDR2 SVGEGT come from the germline V gene. The V end was cut by 2 bases, the J end by 3 bases, with 22 bases between. CDR3 amino acids: CASSYAYFEGISDTGELFF. The CDR3, as DNA: TGTGCCAGCAGTTACGCTTATTTTGAGGGGATCAGCGACACCGGGGAGCTGTTTTTT.

V and J are TRBV4-3 and TRBJ1-6; TRBD1 matches at 7 bases. V lost 4 bases, J lost 0 bases, and 6 bases stayed unmatched. Per the germline V gene, CDR1 is LGHNA and CDR2 is YSLEER. The CDR3 runs 17 residues. The CDR3 DNA reads as TGCGCCAGCAGCCCGGGGACAGCTAGCTCCTATAATTCACCCCTCCACTTT. Translating it yields CASSPGTASSYNSPLHF.

The chain is built from TRBV28 and TRBJ2-5; a weak D match, TRBD1 (6 bases). CDR3 length: 17 amino acids. The V end was cut by 1 base, the J end by 5 bases, with 20 bases between. The germline V gene encodes CDR1 MDHEN and CDR2 SYDVKM. CDR3 loop: CASSLYVGTQKGETQYF. In DNA, the CDR3 is TGTGCCAGCAGTTTATATGTGGGGACACAAAAGGGGGAGACCCAGTACTTC.

CDR3 amino acids: CASSLGRVYEQYF. CDR3 DNA: TGTGCCAGCAGCTTGGGGAGGGTGTACGAGCAGTACTTC. This chain links TRBV5-6 with TRBJ2-7, with D maybe TRBD2 (6 bases). Germline lookup yields CDR1 SGHDT and CDR2 YYEEEE. V was clipped by 0 bases and J by 4 bases, with 8 bases between them. The CDR3 loop spans 13 amino acids.

V gene TRBV28 combines with J gene TRBJ2-2; D perhaps matches TRBD2 (6 bases). There are 19 residues in the CDR3. The V and J ends lost 1 base and 1 base respectively, with 19 bases between them. Germline assignment: CDR1 MDHEN and CDR2 SYDVKM. CDR3 region: CASSLFQLKRLENTGELFF. DNA of the CDR3: TGTGCCAGCAGTTTATTCCAGCTAAAGAGACTAGAGAACACCGGGGAGCTGTTTTTT.

The chain links TRBV10-3 to TRBJ1-6, with a tentative D call TRBD1 (5 bases). Germline V gene sequence: CDR1 ENHRY, CDR2 SYGVKD. The germline V and J ends were trimmed by 6 bases and 14 bases, with 23 bases remaining between them. The CDR3 runs 15 residues. CDR3 residues: CAISSDSSHRTTLHF. The CDR3 DNA follows: TGTGCCATCAGCTCCGACAGCTCCCACCGGACCACCCTCCACTTT.

As concerns this clone: Other DNA sequences within the sample encode an identical CDR3. V and J are TRBV3-1 (or the pseudogene TRBV3-2) and TRBJ1-1; 8 nucleotides agree with TRBD1. The CDR3 extends over 14 amino acids. The V segment lost 1 base and the J segment 4 bases; nucleotides outside the gene matches: 2. CDR1 is LGHDT, CDR2 YNNKEL, per germline (reference sequence). CDR3 nucleotide sequence: TGTGCCAGCAGCCAAGGTGGACAGGGCACTGAAGCTTTCTTT. Translated, it gives CASSQGGQGTEAFF.

The J gene is TRBJ1-4, the V gene TRBV6-5, with 7 bases aligning to TRBD1. The ends lost 10 bases at V and 7 bases at J; junction bases unmatched: 9. Looked up from germline, CDR1 is MNHEY and CDR2 is SVGAGI. There are 13 residues in the CDR3. As DNA, the CDR3 is TGTGCCACCCCTACAGGGGTTGGTGAAAAACTGTTTTTT. It translates to CATPTGVGEKLFF.

This chain links TRBV30 with TRBJ1-2, with TRBD1 matching over 8 bases. This CDR3 is 13 amino acids long. V dropped 3 bases and J dropped 5; count of bases not matched to a gene: 5. Germline values: CDR1 GTSNPN, CDR2 SVGIG (reference sequence). The CDR3 here is CAWSADREYGYTF. Written as DNA, the CDR3 is TGTGCCTGGAGCGCGGACAGGGAGTATGGCTACACCTTC.

The chain employs TRBV21-1 and TRBJ2-1; the table's D call of TRBD1 was not tested on the DNA. TRBV21-1 is a recognized pseudogene. The CDR3 totals 14 residues. In DNA, the CDR3 is TGTGCCAGCAGCAATAGGGGGCTCTACAATGAGCAGTTCTTC. Its translation is CASSNRGLYNEQFF.

This clone was picked up one time. The genes are TRBV29-1 and TRBJ2-7; the D is unclear. The CDR3 totals 12 residues. V was cut by 2 bases and J by 6 bases, with 11 bases left in between. Germline CDR1 SQVTM, CDR2 ANQGSEA. This CDR3 is CSVELSRVEQYF. CDR3 in DNA: TGCAGCGTTGAACTCTCTCGGGTCGAGCAGTACTTC.

The CDR3 sequence: CAISPGQGNTEAFF. The CDR3 DNA reads as TGTGCCATCAGTCCGGGACAGGGTAACACTGAAGCTTTCTTT. The V and J genes are TRBV10-3 and TRBJ1-1; 9 nucleotides line up with TRBD1. The CDR3 spans 14 residues. Looked up from germline, CDR1 is ENHRY and CDR2 is SYGVKD. J gave up 2 bases and V 5 bases, and 3 bases lay outside the gene matches.

This chain links TRBV6-5 with TRBJ1-2; tentative D call: TRBD1 (5 bases). V was cut by 2 bases and J by 2 bases, with 9 bases left in between. Germline CDR1 MNHEY, CDR2 SVGAGI. The length of the CDR3 is 14 residues. CDR3 loop: CASSYVSGNYGYTF. CDR3 bases: TGTGCCAGCAGTTACGTCTCAGGGAACTATGGCTACACCTTC.

The genes are TRBV2 and TRBJ1-2; D is perhaps TRBD1 (6 bases). The CDR3 consists of 13 residues. Germline loops: CDR1 SNHLY, CDR2 FYNNEI. V dropped 4 bases and J dropped 7 bases, with 13 bases sitting between them. The CDR3 DNA reads as TGTGCCAGCAGTGCCGGGGGGCGCGTTGGCTACACCTTC. It is translated as CASSAGGRVGYTF.

The V and J genes are TRBV28 and TRBJ1-2; D is possibly TRBD1 (5 bases). The germline V and J ends were trimmed by 6 bases and 7 bases, with 18 bases remaining between them. Germline-derived CDR1 and CDR2 are MDHEN and SYDVKM. CDR3 size: 14 residues. In DNA, the CDR3 is TGTGCCAGCAGATCACCTCCCCGGGGGGGTGGCTACACCTTC. It translates to CASRSPPRGGGYTF.

The chain carries TRBV7-9 and TRBJ1-4; TRBD1 might be the D (5 bases). Trimming took 3 bases from V and 7 from J, leaving 12 bases between them. This CDR3 is built from 14 residues. CDR1 is SEHNR, CDR2 FQNEAQ, per germline (reference sequence). The CDR3 is CASSLRDGGEKLFF. In nucleotides, the CDR3 is TGTGCCAGCAGCTTGAGGGACGGTGGTGAAAAACTGTTTTTT.

This clone was counted a few times. The genes are TRBV4-1 and TRBJ2-1, with D perhaps TRBD2 (6 bases). CDR1 and CDR2 (germline): MGHRA, YSYEKL. V lost 3 bases and J lost 9, with 15 bases in between. The length of the CDR3 is 14 residues. As DNA, the CDR3 is TGCGCCAGCAGCCAGATGTTTTTGGAGGGTGAGCAGTTCTTC. Translation gives CASSQMFLEGEQFF.

About this clone itself: Distinct nucleotide sequences in the sample also encode this CDR3. The rearrangement joins TRBV7-3 to TRBJ2-5, with D perhaps matching TRBD1 (7 bases). This CDR3 region has 14 residues. Trimming removed 2 bases from V and 2 bases from J, with 9 bases in between. Germline values: CDR1 SGHTA, CDR2 FQGTGA. The CDR3 is CASSLAGGQETQYF. CDR3 nucleotides: TGTGCCAGCAGCTTAGCAGGGGGGCAAGAGACCCAGTACTTC.